The 23 T cell receptor beta chains below were found in one sample sequenced in a study of blood T cells in healthy people across ages. Primers used in a second PCR of about 6 to 11 cycles were a sample-barcoded 5' primer and a J-beta primer mix. MiXCR was run by TCRdb on the 5' RACE reads, yielding one entry per CDR3 protein. The table includes about 930,000 distinct CDR3 sequences, 25% to 35% detected once. These records were also assigned to another study, of T cells of mothers and their children.

Sequenced sample: blood. These receptors were taken from a woman aged 40 to 50 in good health.

The CDR3 region is CASSQDTDSSYEQYF. CDR3 coding DNA: TGTGCCAGCAGCCAAGATACCGACAGCTCCTACGAGCAGTACTTC. This sequence joins TRBV14 and TRBJ2-7; maybe TRBD1 (5 bases). V lost 0 bases, J lost 0 bases, and 9 bases lay in between. Germline lookup yields CDR1 SGHDN and CDR2 FVKESK. There are 15 residues in the CDR3.

This clonotype occurred a few times. Mismatch with germline at one junction end may stem from a read error. DNA for the CDR3: TGCGCCAGCAGCTTGCAATTGAGGAACACTGAAGCTTTTTTT. It encodes CASSLQLRNTEAFF. The V call is TRBV4-1, the J call TRBJ1-1, with D unresolved. Germline V gene sequence: CDR1 MGHRA, CDR2 YSYEKL. The CDR3 loop spans 14 amino acids.

This clonotype has just one count. V and J are TRBV28 and TRBJ2-3, with 8 positions matching TRBD2. The CDR3 extends over 16 amino acids. V shed 6 bases, J shed 2 bases, and the junction held 10 bases outside the gene matches. CDR1 and CDR2 from the germline V gene are MDHEN and SYDVKM. The chain's CDR3 is CASSSWAGGITDTQYF. CDR3 sequence (DNA): TGTGCCAGCAGCTCTTGGGCGGGGGGTATCACAGATACGCAGTATTTT.

The rearrangement links TRBV9 to TRBJ2-1; 7 bases map to TRBD1. CDR1 is SGDLS and CDR2 is YYNGEE in the germline V gene. This CDR3 has 16 residues. V was clipped by 4 bases and J by 6 bases; unmatched bases: 13. The CDR3 DNA follows: TGTGCCAGCAGCTCCCCCGGGGCAGGGGGATTCAATGAGCAGTTCTTC. Protein sequence: CASSSPGAGGFNEQFF.

With regard to this clonotype: A read error may account for a junction end that differs from germline. The chain combines TRBV29-1 with TRBJ2-3; tentatively, D is TRBD2 (5 bases). The CDR3 loop spans 11 amino acids. CDR1 SQVTM and CDR2 ANQGSEA come from the germline V gene. The chain's CDR3 is CSVEEGDPQYF. CDR3 in DNA: TGCAGCGTTGAAGAGGGAGATCCGCAGTATTTT.

This clonotype was counted at least ten times. The chain is built from TRBV24-1 and TRBJ2-6, with TRBD1 identical over 7 bases. V was clipped by 3 bases and J by 2 bases; unmatched bases: 3. Germline lookup yields CDR1 KGHDR and CDR2 SFDVKD. This CDR3 spans 16 amino acids. The CDR3 loop is CATSDPGQAGANVLTF. The CDR3 coding sequence is TGTGCCACCAGTGATCCCGGACAGGCTGGGGCCAACGTCCTGACTTTC.

This sequence joins TRBV20-1 and TRBJ2-3; 8 bases are a match to TRBD2. Trimming at V came to 5 bases and at J to 2 bases, leaving 9 bases not matched to a gene. The germline V gene encodes CDR1 DFQATT and CDR2 SNEGSKA (reference sequence). The CDR3 sequence is 15 residues long. CDR3 bases: TGCAGTGCTCGAGGACTAGCAAAGCCCACAGATACGCAGTATTTT. As protein: CSARGLAKPTDTQYF.

The rearrangement joins TRBV7-9 to TRBJ2-7, with 7 bases lining up with TRBD1. Matching the DNA end better, TRBJ2-5 makes the J call doubtful. The CDR3 extends over 15 amino acids. The germline CDR1 and CDR2 sequences are SEHNR and FQNEAQ (reference sequence). CDR3 residues: CASSRDSGRWETQYF. CDR3 in DNA: TGTGCCAGCAGCCGGGACAGTGGTCGATGGGAGACCCAGTACTTC.

A single count supports this clonotype. A much larger clone differs from this one at a single base, so this may be a read error. This chain joins TRBV6-6 and TRBJ2-5; the D is unclear. The CDR3 covers 16 residues. Germline values: CDR1 MNHNY, CDR2 SVGAGI (reference sequence). The CDR3 loop is CASSYSTVPSPEAQYF. DNA of the CDR3: TGTGCCAGCAGTTACTCGACGGTCCCCTCACCAGAGGCCCAGTACTTC.

This clonotype has only a few counts. V usage is TRBV3-1 and J usage is TRBJ2-7, with D uncertain. Germline assignment: CDR1 LGHDT and CDR2 YNNKEL (reference sequence). V lost 0 bases and J 1 base, leaving 10 bases between the germline ends. The CDR3 runs 15 residues. CDR3 coding DNA: TGTGCCAGCAGCCAAGAACCAGCAGTATCCTACGAGCAGTACTTC. It is translated as CASSQEPAVSYEQYF.

A word on this clonotype: The junction does not match germline at one end; this may be a read error. This chain connects TRBV3-1 to TRBJ1-2; 10 bases fit TRBD1. There are 13 residues in the CDR3. The germline V gene encodes CDR1 LGHDT and CDR2 YNNKEL (reference sequence). The CDR3 loop is CAGSFRDRGGYTF. Here the CDR3 DNA reads TGTGCCGGCAGTTTCCGGGACAGGGGTGGCTACACCTTC.

This clonotype has just a few counts. CDR3 sequence (DNA): TGCGCCAGCTCGGGGACAGGGATGAATTCACCCCTCCACTTT. This sequence encodes CASSGTGMNSPLHF. The V call is TRBV5-1, the J call TRBJ1-6; 9 nucleotides line up with TRBD1. Trimming at V came to 7 bases and at J to 7 bases, leaving 6 bases not matched to a gene. Germline CDR1 SGHRS, CDR2 YFSETQ. CDR3 length equals 14 residues. Full variable domain (remainder filled in from reference TRBV5-1 and TRBJ1-6): KAGVTQTPRYLIKTRGQQVTLSCSPISGHRSVSWYQQTPGQGLQFLFEYFSETQRNKGNFPGRFSGRQFSNSRSEMNVSTLELGDSALYLCASSGTGMNSPLHFGNGTRLTVT.

The J gene is TRBJ2-1, the V gene TRBV9; D gene unclear. The germline gives CDR1 SGDLS, CDR2 YYNGEE. The ends were cut back, 2 bases at V and 5 bases at J, with 8 bases in the middle. CDR3 size: 13 residues. CDR3 nucleotide sequence: TGTGCCAGCAGCGTTCTCTTAGACAATGAGCAGTTCTTC. It is translated as CASSVLLDNEQFF.

The J gene is TRBJ2-1, the V gene TRBV20-1, with 10 bases lining up with TRBD2. The CDR3 loop spans 15 amino acids. In germline, CDR1 is DFQATT, CDR2 SNEGSKA (reference sequence). V shed 2 bases, J shed 8 bases, and the junction held 9 bases outside the gene matches. The CDR3 is CSARNPAGGVDEQFF. Here the CDR3 DNA reads TGCAGTGCTAGAAACCCAGCGGGGGGGGTCGATGAGCAGTTCTTC.

This clonotype was counted a few times. V is TRBV7-3 and J is TRBJ2-1, with 10 bases matching TRBD1. CDR3 length: 15 amino acids. V lost 2 bases and J lost 8; bases outside the gene matches: 6. The germline V gene encodes CDR1 SGHTA and CDR2 FQGTGA. The CDR3 sequence is CASSLGSGTGDEQFF. As DNA, the CDR3 is TGTGCCAGCAGCTTAGGATCCGGGACAGGGGATGAGCAGTTCTTC.

This clonotype was counted ten times or more. The V gene is TRBV9, the J gene TRBJ2-7; either TRBD1 or TRBD2 may fit D (6 bases each). CDR1 and CDR2 from the germline V gene are SGDLS and YYNGEE. CDR3 size: 15 residues. V was trimmed by 4 bases and J by 2 bases, leaving 16 bases between them. The CDR3 nucleotides read TGTGCCAGCAGCCCCCGTCCTGGGGGGCCCTACGAGCAGTACTTC. As protein: CASSPRPGGPYEQYF.

The chain couples TRBV7-2 to TRBJ2-5, with D maybe TRBD1 (6 bases). Germline CDR1 is SGHTA and CDR2 is FQGNSA. The CDR3 extends over 15 amino acids. The V gene lost 2 bases and the J gene lost 5 bases, with 15 bases spanning the gap. The CDR3 region is CASSLQGRLTETQYF. In nucleotides, the CDR3 is TGTGCCAGCAGCTTACAGGGGCGTCTAACTGAGACCCAGTACTTC.

The table lists this clonotype with many counts. The rearrangement joins TRBV4-3 to TRBJ1-2, with unresolved D. Germline V gives CDR1 LGHNA, CDR2 YSLEER. V was cut by 3 bases and J by 4 bases, with 9 bases left in between. The CDR3 totals 13 residues. The CDR3 here is CASSHGSVYGYTF. The CDR3 DNA sequence: TGCGCCAGCAGCCATGGATCAGTCTATGGCTACACCTTC.

This clonotype was seen just once. V is TRBV18 and J is TRBJ1-1, with D possibly matching TRBD1 (5 bases). Trimming stripped 1 base from V and 3 bases from J, with 15 bases between. From germline, CDR1 is KGHSH and CDR2 LQKENI. The CDR3 has 16 amino acids. This CDR3 reads CASSPLDKPIDTEAFF. In DNA, the CDR3 is TGTGCCAGCTCACCACTGGACAAACCAATCGACACTGAAGCTTTCTTT.

The chain uses TRBV29-1 and TRBJ2-7; 8 positions agree with TRBD2. The CDR3 length is 13 residues. Germline trimming cut 7 bases from V and 3 bases from J; bases unmatched to any gene: 8. From germline, CDR1 is SQVTM and CDR2 ANQGSEA. The CDR3 loop reads CSAGAGGCYEQYF. The CDR3 bases are TGCAGCGCGGGGGCGGGGGGCTGCTACGAGCAGTACTTC.

This clonotype has just a few counts. The chain links TRBV7-2 to TRBJ2-1; no clear D. The CDR3 is 14 amino acids. V was cut by 4 bases and J by 7 bases, with 14 bases left in between. Germline lookup yields CDR1 SGHTA and CDR2 FQGNSA. Here the CDR3 DNA reads TGTGCCAGCAGCTCCGGCCTCCCAGGAAATGAGCAGTTCTTC. The encoded protein is CASSSGLPGNEQFF.

J is TRBJ2-3 and V is TRBV15; D ambiguous. Looked up from germline, CDR1 is LNHNV and CDR2 is YYDKDF (reference sequence). The V end was cut by 0 bases, the J end by 6 bases, with 19 bases between. This CDR3 spans 17 amino acids. The CDR3 DNA sequence: TGTGCCACCAGCAGAGATACAATAGACTCCCGTCGGGATACGCAGTATTTT. Translated: CATSRDTIDSRRDTQYF.

Points on this clonotype: At one of its ends the junction is not consistent with the germline gene, which may arise from a read error. This chain uses TRBV12-3 or TRBV12-4 with TRBJ1-4; D is possibly TRBD1 (5 bases). CDR3 length: 13 amino acids. DNA for the CDR3: TGTGCCAGCAGTCCACCGACAGCGGAAAAACGGTTTTTT. This gives the protein CASSPPTAEKRFF.